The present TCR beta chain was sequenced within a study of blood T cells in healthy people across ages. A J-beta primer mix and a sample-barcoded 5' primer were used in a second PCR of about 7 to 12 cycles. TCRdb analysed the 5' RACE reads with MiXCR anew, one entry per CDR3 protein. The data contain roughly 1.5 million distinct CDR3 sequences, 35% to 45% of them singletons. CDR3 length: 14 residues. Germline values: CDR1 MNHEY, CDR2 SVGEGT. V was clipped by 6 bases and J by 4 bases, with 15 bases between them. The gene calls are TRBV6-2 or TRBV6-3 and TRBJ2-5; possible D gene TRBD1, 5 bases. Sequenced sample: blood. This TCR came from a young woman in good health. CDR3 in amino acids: CASSAPGKRETQYF. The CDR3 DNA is TGTGCCAGCAGCGCCCCAGGGAAAAGAGAGACCCAGTACTTC.